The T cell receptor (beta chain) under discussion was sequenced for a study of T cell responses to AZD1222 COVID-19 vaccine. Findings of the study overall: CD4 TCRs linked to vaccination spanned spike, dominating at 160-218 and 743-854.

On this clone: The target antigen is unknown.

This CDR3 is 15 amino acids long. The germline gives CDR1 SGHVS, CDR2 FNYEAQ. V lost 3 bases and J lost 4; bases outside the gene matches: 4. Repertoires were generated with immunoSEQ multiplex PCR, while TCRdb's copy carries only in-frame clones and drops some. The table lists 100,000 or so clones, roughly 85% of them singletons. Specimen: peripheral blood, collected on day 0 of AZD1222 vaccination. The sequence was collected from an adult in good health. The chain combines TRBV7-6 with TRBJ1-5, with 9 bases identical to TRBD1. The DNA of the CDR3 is TGTGCCAGCAGCTTGGGACAGGGCAGGAATCAGCCCCAGCATTTT. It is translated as CASSLGQGRNQPQHF.